The 4 T cell receptor beta chains below come from one sample, sequenced in a study of shared clonotypes between healthy human individuals. Terminally differentiated effector memory CD45RA+ cells were left out of the naive CD8 fraction, which was CD45RO-negative and positively selected for CCR7. TCRdb's copy holds only in-frame clones and misses some; the assay was immunoSEQ multiplex PCR. The sample has more than 2 million clones, just over 90% seen once. The material sequenced was naive CD8+ T cells from PBMCs. These receptors were taken from a man aged 18 to 29 in good health. Some clones in this sample may be carry-over from other donors' samples.

This rearrangement joins TRBV10-3 to TRBJ2-7; TRBD2 agrees at 8 bases. After removal of 4 bases from V and 1 base from J, the junction contained 15 bases not matched to a gene. The CDR3 covers 18 residues. Germline loops: CDR1 ENHRY, CDR2 SYGVKD. This CDR3 reads CAISALGRSGSASYEQYF. The CDR3 DNA sequence: TGTGCCATCAGTGCCCTTGGTCGAAGCGGGAGCGCGTCCTACGAGCAGTACTTC.

The chain joins TRBV19 to TRBJ1-4, with 7 bases matching TRBD1. Germline V gives CDR1 LNHDA, CDR2 SQIVND (reference sequence). This CDR3 has 14 amino acids. The ends lost 9 bases at V and 1 base at J; junction bases unmatched: 5. In DNA, the CDR3 is TGTGCCAGGCTACGACAGGGAACTAATGAAAAACTGTTTTTT. Its protein product is CARLRQGTNEKLFF.

The CDR3 loop reads CASSHRGAGGPYGYTF. CDR3 bases: TGCGCCAGCAGCCACCGCGGGGCGGGGGGCCCCTATGGCTACACCTTC. The chain couples TRBV4-1 to TRBJ1-2; D is perhaps TRBD1 (6 bases). The germline gives CDR1 MGHRA, CDR2 YSYEKL. V was clipped by 3 bases and J by 4 bases, with 18 bases between them. The CDR3 is 16 residues long.

Concerning this clone itself: Sequence at one end of the junction differs from germline and may be a read error. V gene TRBV6-5 combines with J gene TRBJ2-7, with D perhaps being TRBD1 or TRBD2 (5 bases each). The CDR3 length is 14 residues. Germline V gives CDR1 MNHEY, CDR2 SVGAGI. CDR3 amino acids: CASSYSGTHYGQYF. The CDR3 region has the DNA TGTGCCAGCAGTTATTCCGGGACCCACTACGGGCAGTACTTC.